This T cell receptor beta chain was sequenced during a study of monozygotic twins with inflammatory bowel disease. Study-wide findings and caveats: No separation of different T cell subtypes was possible. Healthy co-twins, by inverse Simpson, had higher TCRbeta diversity than their siblings with IBD. Patient repertoire variability may have increased through differing immunosuppressive treatments.

Germline loops: CDR1 SGHRS, CDR2 YFSETQ. This CDR3 is 14 amino acids long. As for this clonotype: The target antigen is unknown.

Whole blood served as the source of total RNA, and no T cell sorting took place. TCRdb reprocessed the 5' RACE reads; each CDR3 protein has one entry and no DNA is given. The listing contains about 210,000 distinct CDR3 sequences. The TCR originated in a human donor with ulcerative colitis or Crohn's disease, or a healthy co-twin of an affected twin (not recorded which). The sample was blood. The chain has TRBV5-1 and TRBJ1-1. The CDR3: CASSLQPENTEAFF.